This TCR beta chain derives from a study of monozygotic twins with inflammatory bowel disease. Points on this clonotype: Antigen unknown.

TCRdb reprocessed the 5' RACE reads and stores each CDR3 protein as one record, lacking DNA. Its listing shows around 450,000 distinct CDR3 sequences. Per the germline V gene, CDR1 is SGHNT and CDR2 is YYREEE (reference sequence). The CDR3 is 15 residues long. Someone took an approximately 2.5 ml blood sample from each of the donors. The study, taken as a whole, reports: No separation of different T cell subtypes was possible.

V is TRBV5-4 and J is TRBJ2-2; lacking DNA, the TRBD2 call made by TCRdb goes unchecked. Sequenced input: blood. This clonotype was obtained from a human donor with ulcerative colitis or Crohn's disease, or a healthy co-twin of an affected twin (not recorded which). This CDR3 reads CAQVRASVSEGELFF.